The 15 T cell receptor beta chains below were found in one sample sequenced in a study of OX40 agonist ivuxolimab in advanced cancers. The assay was immunoSEQ multiplex PCR, and TCRdb's table has in-frame clones only and misses some. The sample includes some 33,000 clones, more than 75% of them seen just once. This specimen consisted of CD4+ or CD8+ T cells sorted from blood, obtained in a trial of the OX40 agonist ivuxolimab. These TCRs come from an adult with an advanced solid tumor such as melanoma, head and neck, liver or kidney cancer.

The chain links TRBV7-3 to TRBJ2-3; the D call may be TRBD1 or TRBD2 (5 bases each). Germline loops: CDR1 SGHTA, CDR2 FQGTGA. The CDR3 totals 16 residues. V lost 2 bases to trimming and J lost 2 bases, with 14 bases between them. Here the CDR3 DNA reads TGTGCCAGCAGCTTAGGGGCTAGCTTTGCCACAGATACGCAGTATTTT. It codes for CASSLGASFATDTQYF. The full variable domain, in which reference TRBV7-3 and TRBJ2-3 provide the parts outside the CDR3, is GAGVSQTPSNKVTEKGKYVELRCDPISGHTALYWYRQSLGQGPEFLIYFQGTGAADDSGLPNDRFFAVRPEGSVSTLKIQRTERGDSAVYLCASSLGASFATDTQYFGPGTRLTVL.

This chain links TRBV11-2 with TRBJ2-7, with 8 bases fitting TRBD2. The V and J ends lost 5 bases and 6 bases, in that order; junction bases with no gene match: 18. Germline V lookup: CDR1 SGHAT, CDR2 FQNNGV. The CDR3 runs to 17 residues. CDR3 protein: CASSAKSGGEGPSEQYF. CDR3 in DNA: TGTGCCAGCAGCGCAAAATCCGGGGGGGAGGGCCCCTCCGAGCAGTACTTC.

By frequency in the sample, this clone is medium-sized. The rearrangement uses TRBV6-5 and TRBJ1-4; D unresolved. CDR3 length equals 13 residues. V lost 2 bases, J lost 4 bases, and 5 bases lay in between. Germline values: CDR1 MNHEY, CDR2 SVGAGI. This chain's CDR3 is CASSYAGNEKLFF. Written as DNA, the CDR3 is TGTGCCAGCAGTTACGCGGGTAATGAAAAACTGTTTTTT.

This clone has only one observation. This sequence joins TRBV27 and TRBJ1-5, with 10 bases aligning to TRBD1. Germline CDR1 and CDR2: MNHEY and SMNVEV (reference sequence). The length of the CDR3 is 16 residues. Losses at the gene ends were 3 bases for V and 6 bases for J; bases not matched to a gene: 8. CDR3 sequence reads: CASSFGAGQGGQPQHF. The CDR3 DNA sequence: TGTGCCAGCAGTTTTGGCGCCGGACAGGGGGGTCAGCCCCAGCATTTT.

The CDR3 DNA reads TGCAGTGCTAAAGCCGGACCAGAGCAGTTCTTC. Translating gives CSAKAGPEQFF. The rearrangement links TRBV20-1 to TRBJ2-1; D remains ambiguous. This CDR3 is built from 11 residues. V lost 4 bases and J lost 10, with 11 bases in between. Germline V gives CDR1 DFQATT, CDR2 SNEGSKA (reference sequence).

The rearrangement links TRBV6-1 to TRBJ2-1; 9 nucleotides align to TRBD1. The junction had 11 bases not matched to a gene; V was cut back by 4 bases and J by 10 bases. Germline CDR1 reads MNHNS; CDR2 reads SASEGT. The CDR3 is 15 amino acids. Here the CDR3 DNA reads TGTGCCAGCAGTGTAGATCCGGGACAGGGTCTGGAGCAGTTCTTC. Translating it yields CASSVDPGQGLEQFF.

The rearrangement links TRBV4-3 to TRBJ2-1; 8 bases line up with TRBD2. V shed 5 bases and J 6 bases; nucleotides not matched to a gene: 9. The length of the CDR3 is 15 residues. CDR1 is LGHNA and CDR2 is YSLEER in the germline V gene. The CDR3 protein is CASSTTQRGPNEQFF. The CDR3 DNA reads TGCGCCAGCAGCACAACCCAGCGGGGGCCCAATGAGCAGTTCTTC.

This clone was counted a few times. The genes are TRBV19 and TRBJ2-3, with D possibly being TRBD1 (7 bases). The ends were cut back, 4 bases at V and 3 bases at J, with 17 bases in the middle. This CDR3 has 16 residues. Germline lookup yields CDR1 LNHDA and CDR2 SQIVND (reference sequence). This chain's CDR3 is CASSTWQGGITDTQYF. The CDR3 nucleotides are TGTGCCAGTAGTACATGGCAGGGGGGTATAACAGATACGCAGTATTTT. The full variable domain, its missing parts supplied by reference TRBV19 and TRBJ2-3, is DGGITQSPKYLFRKEGQNVTLSCEQNLNHDAMYWYRQDPGQGLRLIYYSQIVNDFQKGDIAEGYSVSREKKESFPLTVTSAQKNPTAFYLCASSTWQGGITDTQYFGPGTRLTVL.

This chain links TRBV28 with TRBJ2-1, with 9 bases identical to TRBD2. V was clipped by 2 bases and J by 4 bases; unmatched bases: 12. Looked up from germline, CDR1 is MDHEN and CDR2 is SYDVKM. The CDR3 runs to 18 residues. The CDR3 DNA follows: TGTGCCAGCAGTTTAGGGGGGCTAGCGGGACGAAAGTACAATGAGCAGTTCTTC. It is translated as CASSLGGLAGRKYNEQFF. The full variable domain, with the rest looked up from reference TRBV28 and TRBJ2-1, is DVKVTQSSRYLVKRTGEKVFLECVQDMDHENMFWYRQDPGLGLRLIYFSYDVKMKEKGDIPEGYSVSREKKERFSLILESASTNQTSMYLCASSLGGLAGRKYNEQFFGPGTRLTVL.

V and J are TRBV5-4 and TRBJ2-1; unclear D gene. The CDR3 is 15 residues long. The germline V and J ends were trimmed by 4 bases and 0 bases, with 11 bases remaining between them. Germline V CDR1 and CDR2: SGHNT, YYREEE (reference sequence). The CDR3 loop is CASSIDTSSYNEQFF. In DNA, the CDR3 is TGTGCCAGCAGCATCGACACGAGCTCCTACAATGAGCAGTTCTTC. Complete variable domain (other parts from reference TRBV5-4 and TRBJ2-1): ETGVTQSPTHLIKTRGQQVTLRCSSQSGHNTVSWYQQALGQGPQFIFQYYREEENGRGNFPPRFSGLQFPNYSSELNVNALELDDSALYLCASSIDTSSYNEQFFGPGTRLTVL.

The V gene is TRBV5-1, the J gene TRBJ1-1; TRBD1 agrees at 10 bases. Germline CDR1 reads SGHRS; CDR2 reads YFSETQ. V dropped 0 bases and J dropped 3; count of bases not matched to a gene: 2. The CDR3 loop spans 15 amino acids. The CDR3 sequence is CASSLEGTGDTEAFF. CDR3 DNA sequence: TGCGCCAGCAGCTTGGAAGGGACAGGGGACACTGAAGCTTTCTTT.

This clone was counted once. V usage is TRBV6-5 and J usage is TRBJ1-1, with D perhaps matching TRBD1 (5 bases). The V gene's germline CDR1 is MNHEY and CDR2 SVGAGI. Trimming shortened V by 5 bases and J by 1 base, and 8 bases separated the two germline ends. There are 13 residues in the CDR3. The CDR3 DNA sequence: TGTGCCAGCAGTCGTACAGGGAACACTGAAGCTTTCTTT. Translation: CASSRTGNTEAFF.

This clone was counted once. V and J are TRBV4-3 and TRBJ1-1, with D perhaps TRBD1 (5 bases). This CDR3 is built from 11 residues. Germline loops: CDR1 LGHNA, CDR2 YSLEER. With 6 bases removed from V and 4 bases from J, the gap between germline ends came to 6 bases. Here the CDR3 reads CASSGGTEAFF. The CDR3, as DNA: TGCGCCAGCAGTGGGGGCACTGAAGCTTTCTTT.

This clone has a handful of counts. This chain uses TRBV28 with TRBJ1-6; D call uncertain. The CDR3 sequence is 14 residues long. The V end lost 6 bases, the J end lost 8 bases, and 14 bases lay between the germline ends. In germline, CDR1 is MDHEN, CDR2 SYDVKM. CDR3 sequence reads: CASRRNNQDSPLHF. CDR3 bases: TGTGCCAGCAGGCGAAATAATCAGGATTCACCCCTCCACTTT.

CDR3 coding DNA: TGTGCCAGCAGCTTAGATCTGGGGTTAGAGACCCAGTACTTC. Its protein product is CASSLDLGLETQYF. J is TRBJ2-5 and V is TRBV7-2; D not certain. The length of the CDR3 is 14 residues. V was clipped by 1 base and J by 4 bases, with 10 bases between them. Germline lookup yields CDR1 SGHTA and CDR2 FQGNSA.